One and the same sample provided the 8 T cell receptor beta chains below, sequenced in a study of beta chain features in type 1 diabetes. Expressed TCRB transcripts were sequenced, since all the RNA that had been isolated was reverse transcribed. Data came from immunoSEQ multiplex PCR; TCRdb stores just in-frame clones and leaves some out. The sample records some 270,000 clones, about 8.5% being singletons. Sequenced sample: central memory CD4+ T cells from blood. The receptor set was obtained from a woman aged 18-35 years in good health.

This chain connects TRBV9 to TRBJ2-5, with no clear D. The CDR3 runs 14 residues. The V and J ends lost 0 bases and 4 bases respectively, with 10 bases between them. Germline V gives CDR1 SGDLS, CDR2 YYNGEE. The CDR3 reads CASSVARRSETQYF. The CDR3 DNA is TGTGCCAGCAGCGTAGCTAGGCGATCAGAGACCCAGTACTTC. Complete variable domain (other parts from reference TRBV9 and TRBJ2-5): DSGVTQTPKHLITATGQRVTLRCSPRSGDLSVYWYQQSLDQGLQFLIQYYNGEERAKGNILERFSAQQFPDLHSELNLSSLELGDSALYFCASSVARRSETQYFGPGTRLLVL.

This clone has ten or more counts. The chain uses TRBV29-1 and TRBJ1-4; D unresolved. The CDR3 runs 12 residues. CDR1 and CDR2 from the germline V gene are SQVTM and ANQGSEA. Deletions cut 7 bases from V and 8 bases from J, with 14 bases between. The CDR3 reads CSAGPGREKLFF. For the CDR3, the DNA is TGCAGCGCGGGCCCCGGAAGGGAAAAACTGTTTTTT.

The chain has TRBV9 and TRBJ2-5; no definite D call. V was clipped by 4 bases and J by 3 bases, with 16 bases between them. This CDR3 spans 15 amino acids. In germline, CDR1 is SGDLS, CDR2 YYNGEE. The CDR3: CASSPALWAEETQYF. The CDR3 DNA reads TGTGCCAGCAGCCCAGCTTTGTGGGCAGAAGAGACCCAGTACTTC.

J is TRBJ2-2 and V is TRBV30; D gene uncertain. This CDR3 region has 13 residues. The germline gives CDR1 GTSNPN, CDR2 SVGIG (reference sequence). Trimming took 2 bases from V and 4 from J, leaving 8 bases between them. CDR3 in DNA: TGTGCCTGGAGTAAAAAGGGCACCGGGGAGCTGTTTTTT. This gives the protein CAWSKKGTGELFF.

Only a few counts were recorded for this clone. The chain is built from TRBV6-5 and TRBJ1-2, with D possibly being TRBD1 (6 bases). The CDR3 is 13 amino acids. Trimming stripped 5 bases from V and 0 bases from J, with 7 bases between. Germline-derived CDR1 and CDR2 are MNHEY and SVGAGI. CDR3 in DNA: TGTGCCAGCAGTCGGACAGCTAACTATGGCTACACCTTC. This sequence encodes CASSRTANYGYTF.

In this sample, this clone turned up a few times. The chain carries TRBV5-1 and TRBJ2-1; D possibly corresponds to TRBD2 (5 bases). Trimming removed 0 bases at V and 2 bases at J, with 9 bases between. The length of the CDR3 is 15 residues. Germline lookup yields CDR1 SGHRS and CDR2 YFSETQ. The CDR3 region is CASSLVGDPYNEQFF. The DNA of the CDR3 is TGCGCCAGCAGCTTGGTCGGGGATCCCTACAATGAGCAGTTCTTC.

The chain joins TRBV7-2 to TRBJ2-1; the D gene is possibly TRBD1 (6 bases). The V gene lost 5 bases and the J gene lost 2 bases, with 16 bases spanning the gap. The CDR3 is 16 residues long. CDR1 is SGHTA, CDR2 FQGNSA, per germline. The CDR3 bases are TGTGCCAGCAGCAGTAGGGGGAGCCAGGCCTACAATGAGCAGTTCTTC. Translating gives CASSSRGSQAYNEQFF.

This clone was counted only a few times. The J gene is TRBJ2-7, the V gene TRBV10-3; D is possibly TRBD2 (6 bases). CDR1 is ENHRY and CDR2 is SYGVKD in the germline V gene. This CDR3 has 14 amino acids. Between the trimmed V and J ends, which lost 8 bases and 2 bases, there was a span of 16 bases. CDR3 nucleotide sequence: TGTGCCATCGCAGGGACTCCGATTACCTACGAGCAGTACTTC. Its protein is CAIAGTPITYEQYF.